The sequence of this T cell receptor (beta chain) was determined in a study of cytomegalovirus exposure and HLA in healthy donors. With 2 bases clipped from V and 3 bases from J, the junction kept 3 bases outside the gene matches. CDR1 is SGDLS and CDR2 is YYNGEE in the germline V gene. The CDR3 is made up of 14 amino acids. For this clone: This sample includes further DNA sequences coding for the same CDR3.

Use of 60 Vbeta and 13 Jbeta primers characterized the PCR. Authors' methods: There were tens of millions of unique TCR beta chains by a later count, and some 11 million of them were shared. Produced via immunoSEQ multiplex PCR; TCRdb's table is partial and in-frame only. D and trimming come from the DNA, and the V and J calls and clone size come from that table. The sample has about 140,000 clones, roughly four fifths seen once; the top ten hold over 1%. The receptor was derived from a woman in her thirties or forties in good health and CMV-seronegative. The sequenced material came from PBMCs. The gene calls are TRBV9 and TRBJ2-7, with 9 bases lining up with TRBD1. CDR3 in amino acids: CASSVTTGGYEQYF. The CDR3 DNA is TGTGCCAGCAGCGTTACGACAGGGGGCTACGAGCAGTACTTC.